Shown below are 24 T cell receptor beta chains from a single sample sequenced in a study of regulatory T cells in long-lasting Graves disease. TCR beta libraries were built with iRepertoire HTBI primers and Arm-PCR of CDR3 regions. TCRdb processed the multiplex PCR reads anew with MiXCR; each CDR3 protein has one entry. Of around 360,000 distinct CDR3 sequences in the sample, roughly 15% were seen once. This sample's time point: newly diagnosed GD, antithyroid drugs for less than 3 months. From PBMCs, RNA was extracted and then used to make the TCR library. The same sample was also studied in work on T cells in Graves' hyperthyroidism and ophthalmopathy.

The specimen was peripheral blood mononuclear cells (PBMCs), collected at new diagnosis, from a patient treated with antithyroid drugs. These receptors all stem from a woman aged 18-29 years with Graves disease.

This clonotype was seen ten or more times. The V call is TRBV5-1, the J call TRBJ2-7; D call uncertain. The CDR3 spans 15 residues. Trimming pared 0 bases from V and 0 bases from J, leaving 10 bases between. Germline CDR1 and CDR2: SGHRS and YFSETQ. The CDR3 spells CASSLDPDSSYEQYF. The CDR3 DNA sequence: TGCGCCAGCAGCTTGGACCCGGATAGCTCCTACGAGCAGTACTTC.

This clonotype turned up a few times. The chain is built from TRBV7-6 and TRBJ2-7; the D is unclear. The germline CDR1 and CDR2 sequences are SGHVS and FNYEAQ. The V gene lost 5 bases and the J gene lost 1 base, with 12 bases spanning the gap. CDR3 size: 14 residues. CDR3 sequence (DNA): TGTGCCAGCAGCCAAGACACGAAATCCTACGAGCAGTACTTC. Protein sequence: CASSQDTKSYEQYF. Full variable domain (missing parts from reference TRBV7-6 and TRBJ2-7): GAGVSQSPRYKVTKRGQDVALRCDPISGHVSLYWYRQALGQGPEFLTYFNYEAQQDKSGLPNDRFSAERPEGSISTLTIQRTEQRDSAMYRCASSQDTKSYEQYFGPGTRLTVT.

DNA for the CDR3: TGTGCCAGCAGGTATAGCGGGGGGGACAATGAGCAGTTCTTC. Translated, it gives CASRYSGGDNEQFF. The gene calls are TRBV11-2 and TRBJ2-1, with 11 nucleotides matching TRBD2. Germline V gene lookup returns CDR1 SGHAT and CDR2 FQNNGV. The junction had 3 bases not matched to a gene; V was cut back by 6 bases and J by 5 bases. This CDR3 spans 14 amino acids.

The genes are TRBV4-1 and TRBJ2-7; no definite D call. Deletions cut 0 bases from V and 2 bases from J, with 5 bases between. In germline, CDR1 is MGHRA, CDR2 YSYEKL. The CDR3 is 13 residues long. CDR3 in DNA: TGCGCCAGCAGCCAAGATATTGCCTACGAGCAGTACTTC. It yields the protein CASSQDIAYEQYF.

This clonotype was detected ten times or more. The chain employs TRBV6-1 and TRBJ2-1; 10 nucleotides align to TRBD2. Per germline, CDR1 MNHNS and CDR2 SASEGT. Trimming took 6 bases from V and 2 from J; bases not matched to a gene: 4. The CDR3 is made up of 15 amino acids. The CDR3 nucleotides read TGTGCCAGCAGGTCTAGCGGGGGAACCTACAATGAGCAGTTCTTC. Translation gives CASRSSGGTYNEQFF.

The chain employs TRBV24-1 and TRBJ2-3, with 13 bases fitting TRBD2. The CDR3 extends over 18 amino acids. Germline V gives CDR1 KGHDR, CDR2 SFDVKD. Unmatched junction bases numbered 8, after V lost 4 bases and J lost 2 bases. This CDR3 reads CATSEGLAGLSVTDTQYF. DNA for the CDR3: TGTGCCACCAGTGAGGGACTAGCGGGATTGAGCGTCACAGATACGCAGTATTTT.

This clonotype showed up many times. The chain employs TRBV4-1 and TRBJ2-3; D uncertain. This CDR3 spans 17 amino acids. With 4 bases removed from V and 4 bases from J, the gap between germline ends came to 21 bases. Germline CDR1 is MGHRA and CDR2 is YSYEKL. The CDR3 reads CASSPSPPGHGPDTQYF. The CDR3 DNA reads as TGCGCCAGCAGCCCCTCCCCACCGGGTCACGGCCCAGATACGCAGTATTTT.

A word on this clonotype: This clone may be a read error of a much larger clone one base away. The rearrangement links TRBV6-1 to TRBJ1-1; 7 bases agree with TRBD1. Germline V gene lookup returns CDR1 MNHNS and CDR2 SASEGT. The CDR3 length is 15 residues. CDR3 amino acids: CASSRNRGENTGAFF. The DNA for the CDR3 is TGTGCCAGCAGCAGGAACAGGGGTGAGAACACTGGAGCTTTCTTT.

This clonotype was detected ten times or more. The chain combines TRBV6-5 with TRBJ2-7; D gene ambiguous. The CDR3 is 13 amino acids. Germline V gene sequence: CDR1 MNHEY, CDR2 SVGAGI. With 2 bases removed from V and 2 bases from J, the gap between germline ends came to 7 bases. The CDR3 region has the DNA TGTGCCAGCAGTTACGACCGTACCTACGAGCAGTACTTC. Translation: CASSYDRTYEQYF.

This clonotype has just a few counts. The gene calls are TRBV19 and TRBJ2-6, with a tentative D call TRBD1 (6 bases). The V gene lost 5 bases and the J gene lost 0 bases, with 14 bases spanning the gap. The CDR3 totals 17 residues. The germline CDR1 and CDR2 sequences are LNHDA and SQIVND (reference sequence). The DNA for the CDR3 is TGTGCCAGTAGTTCCCGGACAGCCAGCTCTGGGGCCAACGTCCTGACTTTC. Residues: CASSSRTASSGANVLTF. The full variable domain, its missing parts supplied by reference TRBV19 and TRBJ2-6, is DGGITQSPKYLFRKEGQNVTLSCEQNLNHDAMYWYRQDPGQGLRLIYYSQIVNDFQKGDIAEGYSVSREKKESFPLTVTSAQKNPTAFYLCASSSRTASSGANVLTFGAGSRLTVL.

This sequence joins TRBV4-1 and TRBJ2-1; perhaps D is TRBD1 or TRBD2 (5 bases each). V gave up 2 bases and J gave up 9 bases, with 14 bases separating them. The CDR3 is 14 residues long. From germline, CDR1 is MGHRA and CDR2 YSYEKL. The CDR3 bases are TGCGCCAGCAGCCAAAGGGACCGAACCAGTGAGCAGTTCTTC. Protein product: CASSQRDRTSEQFF.

The J gene is TRBJ1-2, the V gene TRBV9, with 8 bases matching TRBD1. Germline V lookup: CDR1 SGDLS, CDR2 YYNGEE. This CDR3 is 14 amino acids long. After removal of 3 bases from V and 2 bases from J, the junction contained 3 bases not matched to a gene. The CDR3 reads CASSAHRGNYGYTF. The CDR3 nucleotides read TGTGCCAGCAGCGCCCACAGGGGGAACTATGGCTACACCTTC.

CDR3 in amino acids: CASQNYSGANVLTF. The CDR3 DNA follows: TGTGCCAGCCAGAATTACTCTGGGGCCAACGTCCTGACTTTC. J is TRBJ2-6 and V is TRBV7-3; D not certain. This CDR3 has 14 amino acids. V lost 8 bases, J lost 0 bases, and 8 bases lay in between. Germline V gene lookup returns CDR1 SGHTA and CDR2 FQGTGA.

CDR3 loop: CSVERGSSSYNEQFF. For the CDR3, the DNA is TGCAGCGTTGAACGGGGGTCGAGCTCCTACAATGAGCAGTTCTTC. The chain has TRBV29-1 and TRBJ2-1; TRBD2 is a possible D gene (6 bases). Looked up from germline, CDR1 is SQVTM and CDR2 is ANQGSEA. V lost 2 bases to trimming and J lost 0 bases, with 11 bases between them. The CDR3 has 15 amino acids.

This clonotype has a count of ten or more. The chain joins TRBV7-9 to TRBJ2-6; no clear D. Germline assignment: CDR1 SEHNR and CDR2 FQNEAQ (reference sequence). Deletions cut 2 bases from V and 0 bases from J, with 5 bases between. This CDR3 spans 15 amino acids. CDR3 protein: CASSLPSSGANVLTF. CDR3 bases: TGTGCCAGCAGCTTACCCAGCTCTGGGGCCAACGTCCTGACTTTC.

A word on this clonotype: Given a far larger clone just one base away, this is likely a sequencing read error. The chain links TRBV5-1 to TRBJ2-3, with no clear D. Near its end, the DNA agrees better with TRBJ2-1, so the J call may be wrong. In germline, CDR1 is SGHRS, CDR2 YFSETQ. CDR3 length equals 17 residues. The CDR3 DNA is TGCGCCAGCAGCTTGCGGGCCCCCGCAGGCTCGCCCAATGAGCAGTTCTTC. This sequence encodes CASSLRAPAGSPNEQFF.

On this clonotype: This clone may be a read error of a much larger clone one base away. This chain joins TRBV20-1 and TRBJ2-7, with 12 bases matching TRBD2. The J call is doubtful: the DNA matches TRBJ2-1 better. Germline V gene data show CDR1 as DFQATT and CDR2 as SNEGSKA (reference sequence). The CDR3 is 14 residues long. CDR3 nucleotide sequence: TGCAGTGCTGGGAGGACTAGCGGGAATACCGAGCAGTTCTTC. Encoded protein: CSAGRTSGNTEQFF.

This clonotype was counted between two and nine times. The chain carries TRBV19 and TRBJ2-7; D possibly uses TRBD1 or TRBD2 (5 bases each). The CDR3 loop spans 14 amino acids. CDR1 and CDR2 (germline): LNHDA, SQIVND (reference sequence). V lost 3 bases to trimming and J lost 12 bases, with 21 bases between them. The CDR3 spells CASSIRDGLQWRYF. The CDR3 DNA reads as TGTGCCAGTAGTATCCGGGACGGACTTCAATGGCGGTACTTC.

This clonotype has a count of ten or more. The rearrangement joins TRBV2 to TRBJ1-1; the D is unclear. The CDR3 has 14 amino acids. In germline, CDR1 is SNHLY, CDR2 FYNNEI. V dropped 4 bases and J dropped 6 bases, with 15 bases sitting between them. CDR3 protein: CASSGSWMSAEAFF. CDR3 DNA sequence: TGTGCCAGCAGTGGTTCGTGGATGTCGGCTGAAGCTTTCTTT.

CDR3 residues: CASSEVAEPPGQFF. DNA of the CDR3: TGTGCCAGCAGTGAAGTAGCGGAGCCTCCGGGGCAGTTCTTC. The J gene is TRBJ2-1, the V gene TRBV6-1, with D possibly matching TRBD2 (6 bases). This CDR3 contains 14 residues. Germline assignment: CDR1 MNHNS and CDR2 SASEGT. The V end lost 1 base, the J end lost 12 bases, and 16 bases lay between the germline ends.

The chain has TRBV5-1 and TRBJ2-2; D gene unclear. V was cut by 4 bases and J by 0 bases, with 10 bases left in between. Germline-derived CDR1 and CDR2 are SGHRS and YFSETQ. The length of the CDR3 is 15 residues. CDR3 protein: CASSTDAANTGELFF. The CDR3 nucleotides read TGCGCCAGCAGCACCGACGCGGCGAACACCGGGGAGCTGTTTTTT. Variable domain in full (rest from reference TRBV5-1 and TRBJ2-2): KAGVTQTPRYLIKTRGQQVTLSCSPISGHRSVSWYQQTPGQGLQFLFEYFSETQRNKGNFPGRFSGRQFSNSRSEMNVSTLELGDSALYLCASSTDAANTGELFFGEGSRLTVL.

The chain is built from TRBV6-2 or TRBV6-3 and TRBJ2-3; D is possibly TRBD1 or TRBD2 (5 bases each). The end of the DNA aligns better with TRBJ2-1, so the J call may be wrong. Germline CDR1 MNHEY, CDR2 SVGEGT. The CDR3 is 12 amino acids. CDR3 nucleotide sequence: TGTGCCAGCAGACCTCCGGGGCATGAGCAGTTCTTC. Translating it yields CASRPPGHEQFF.

This clonotype occurred once. This sequence joins TRBV24-1 and TRBJ2-5, with 7 bases fitting TRBD1. Germline values: CDR1 KGHDR, CDR2 SFDVKD. CDR3 length: 15 amino acids. Unmatched junction bases numbered 8, after V lost 3 bases and J lost 5 bases. DNA for the CDR3: TGTGCCACCAGTGATCACGGACAGGCTCGGGAGACCCAGTACTTC. It is translated as CATSDHGQARETQYF.

There are many counts of this clonotype. Written as DNA, the CDR3 is TGTGCCAGCAGTTACTCGAATGAAGGGTCCCTCGAGCAGTACTTC. The encoded protein is CASSYSNEGSLEQYF. The chain has TRBV6-5 and TRBJ2-7; D gene uncertain. Germline CDR1 reads MNHEY; CDR2 reads SVGAGI. Between the trimmed V and J ends, which lost 0 bases and 6 bases, there was a span of 15 bases. The CDR3 consists of 15 residues.